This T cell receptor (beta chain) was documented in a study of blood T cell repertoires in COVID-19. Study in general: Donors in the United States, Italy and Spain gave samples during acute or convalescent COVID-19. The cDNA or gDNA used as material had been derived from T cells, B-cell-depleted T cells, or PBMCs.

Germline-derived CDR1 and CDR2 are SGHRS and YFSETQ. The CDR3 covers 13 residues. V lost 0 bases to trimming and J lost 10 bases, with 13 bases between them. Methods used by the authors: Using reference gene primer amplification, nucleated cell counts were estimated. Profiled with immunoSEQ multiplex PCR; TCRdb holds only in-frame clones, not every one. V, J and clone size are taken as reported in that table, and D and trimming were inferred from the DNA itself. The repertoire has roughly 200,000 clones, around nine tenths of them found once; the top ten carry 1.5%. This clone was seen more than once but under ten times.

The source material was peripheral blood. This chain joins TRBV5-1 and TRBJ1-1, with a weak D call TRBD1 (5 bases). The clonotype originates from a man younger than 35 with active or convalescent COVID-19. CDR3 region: CASSLVSGRGAFF. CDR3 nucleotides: TGCGCCAGCAGCTTGGTTTCGGGGCGGGGAGCTTTCTTT.